The sequence of this T cell receptor (beta chain) was determined in a study of blood T cell repertoires in COVID-19. Assay: immunoSEQ multiplex PCR; the TCRdb copy retains only in-frame clones and omits some. The repertoire includes around 300,000 clones, 70% to 90% of them detected once, and more than 9.5% sits in the top ten. The CDR3 loop spans 16 amino acids. V lost 2 bases and J lost 2; bases outside the gene matches: 6. Germline V gives CDR1 SEHNR, CDR2 FQNEAQ (reference sequence). J is TRBJ2-3 and V is TRBV7-9, with 8 bases aligning to TRBD2. The sequence derives from a woman aged 70-85 years with acute or convalescent COVID-19. Material for sequencing was peripheral blood. The CDR3 region is CASSLYGRGATDTQYF. CDR3 sequence (DNA): TGTGCCAGCAGCTTATACGGGCGGGGGGCCACAGATACGCAGTATTTT.